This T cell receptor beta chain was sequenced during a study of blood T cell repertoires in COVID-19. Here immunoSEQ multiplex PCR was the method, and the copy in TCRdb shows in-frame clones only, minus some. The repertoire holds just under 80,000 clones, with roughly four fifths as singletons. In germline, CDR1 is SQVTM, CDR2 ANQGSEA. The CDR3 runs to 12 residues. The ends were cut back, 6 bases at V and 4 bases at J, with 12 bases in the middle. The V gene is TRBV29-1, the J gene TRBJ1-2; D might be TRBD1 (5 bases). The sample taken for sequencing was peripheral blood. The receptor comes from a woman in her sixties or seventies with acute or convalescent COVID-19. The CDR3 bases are TGCAGCGTCAAAACAGGCTTCTATGGCTACACCTTC. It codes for CSVKTGFYGYTF.